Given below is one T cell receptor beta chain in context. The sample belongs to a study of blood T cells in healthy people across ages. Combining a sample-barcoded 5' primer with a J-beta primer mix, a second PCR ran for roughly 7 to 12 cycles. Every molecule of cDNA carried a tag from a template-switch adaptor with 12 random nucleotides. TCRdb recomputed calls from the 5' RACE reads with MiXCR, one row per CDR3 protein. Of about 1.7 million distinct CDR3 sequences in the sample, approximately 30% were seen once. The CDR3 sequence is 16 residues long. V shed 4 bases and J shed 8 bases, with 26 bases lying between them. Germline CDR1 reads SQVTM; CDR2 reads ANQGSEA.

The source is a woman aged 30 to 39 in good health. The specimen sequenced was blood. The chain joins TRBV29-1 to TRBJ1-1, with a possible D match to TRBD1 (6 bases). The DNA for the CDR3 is TGCAGCGTTGCCATAAAGGGGGAAGGGGGATCCGGGGAAGCTTTCTTT. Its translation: CSVAIKGEGGSGEAFF.